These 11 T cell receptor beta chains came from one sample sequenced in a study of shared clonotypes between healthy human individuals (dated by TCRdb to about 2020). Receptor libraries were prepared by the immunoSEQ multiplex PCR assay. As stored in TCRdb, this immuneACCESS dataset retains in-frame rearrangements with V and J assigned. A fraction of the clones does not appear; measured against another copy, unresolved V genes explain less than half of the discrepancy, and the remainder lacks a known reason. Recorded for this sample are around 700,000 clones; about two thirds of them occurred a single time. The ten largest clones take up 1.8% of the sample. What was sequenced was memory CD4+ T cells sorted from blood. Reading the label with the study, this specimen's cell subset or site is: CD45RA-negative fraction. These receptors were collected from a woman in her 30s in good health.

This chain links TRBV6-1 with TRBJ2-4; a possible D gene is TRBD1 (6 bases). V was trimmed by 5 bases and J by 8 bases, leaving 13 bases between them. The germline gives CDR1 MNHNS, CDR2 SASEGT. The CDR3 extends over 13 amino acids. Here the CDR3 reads CASSRGGLDIQYF. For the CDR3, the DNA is TGTGCCAGCAGTCGAGGGGGTTTGGACATTCAGTACTTC.

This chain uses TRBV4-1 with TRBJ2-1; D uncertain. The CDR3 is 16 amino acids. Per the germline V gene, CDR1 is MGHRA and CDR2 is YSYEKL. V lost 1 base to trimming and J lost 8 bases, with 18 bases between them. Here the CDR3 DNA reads TGCGCCAGCAGCCAAGCGATATTGGTCTCACTCTATGAGCAGTTCTTC. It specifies CASSQAILVSLYEQFF.

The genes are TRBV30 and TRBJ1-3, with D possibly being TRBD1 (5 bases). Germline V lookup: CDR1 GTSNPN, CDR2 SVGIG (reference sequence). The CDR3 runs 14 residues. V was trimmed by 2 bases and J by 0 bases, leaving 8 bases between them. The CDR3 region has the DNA TGTGCCTGGAGTTGGGGGGACTCTGGAAACACCATATATTTT. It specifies CAWSWGDSGNTIYF.

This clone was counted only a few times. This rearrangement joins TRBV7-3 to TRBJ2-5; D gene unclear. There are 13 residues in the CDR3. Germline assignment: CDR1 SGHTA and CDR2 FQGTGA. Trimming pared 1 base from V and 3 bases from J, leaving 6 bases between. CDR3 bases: TGTGCCAGCAGCTTAAACCCGGAAGAGACCCAGTACTTC. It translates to CASSLNPEETQYF. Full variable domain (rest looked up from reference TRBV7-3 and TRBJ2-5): GAGVSQTPSNKVTEKGKYVELRCDPISGHTALYWYRQSLGQGPEFLIYFQGTGAADDSGLPNDRFFAVRPEGSVSTLKIQRTERGDSAVYLCASSLNPEETQYFGPGTRLLVL.

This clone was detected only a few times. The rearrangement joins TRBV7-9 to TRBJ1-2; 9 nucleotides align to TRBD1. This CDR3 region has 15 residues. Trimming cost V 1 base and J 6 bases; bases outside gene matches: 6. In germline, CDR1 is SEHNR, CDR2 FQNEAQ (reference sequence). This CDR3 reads CASSLGTGERDGYTF. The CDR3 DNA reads TGTGCCAGCAGCTTAGGGACAGGGGAGAGAGATGGCTACACCTTC.

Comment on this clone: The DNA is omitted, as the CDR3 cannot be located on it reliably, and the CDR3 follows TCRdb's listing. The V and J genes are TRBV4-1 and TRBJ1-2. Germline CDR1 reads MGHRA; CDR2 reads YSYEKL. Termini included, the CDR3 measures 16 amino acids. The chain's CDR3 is CASSQGSGQASYGYTF.

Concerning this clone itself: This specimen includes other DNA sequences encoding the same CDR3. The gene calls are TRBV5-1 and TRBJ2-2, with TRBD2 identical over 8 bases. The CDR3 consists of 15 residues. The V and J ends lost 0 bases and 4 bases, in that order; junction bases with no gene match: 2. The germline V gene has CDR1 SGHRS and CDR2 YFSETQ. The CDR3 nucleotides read TGCGCCAGCAGCTTGGAGGGACTAGTCACCGGGGAGCTGTTTTTT. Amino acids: CASSLEGLVTGELFF.

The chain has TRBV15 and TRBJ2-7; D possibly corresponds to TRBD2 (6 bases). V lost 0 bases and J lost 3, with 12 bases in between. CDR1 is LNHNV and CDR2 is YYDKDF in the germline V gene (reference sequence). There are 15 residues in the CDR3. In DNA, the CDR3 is TGTGCCACCAGCAGAGATCCGGTGGGGGGCTACGAGCAGTACTTC. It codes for CATSRDPVGGYEQYF.

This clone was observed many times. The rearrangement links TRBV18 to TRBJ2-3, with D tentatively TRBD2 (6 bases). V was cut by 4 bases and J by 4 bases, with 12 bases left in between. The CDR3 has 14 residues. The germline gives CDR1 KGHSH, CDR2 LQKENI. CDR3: CASSREAGADTQYF. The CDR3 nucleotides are TGTGCCAGCTCACGAGAAGCGGGCGCAGATACGCAGTATTTT.

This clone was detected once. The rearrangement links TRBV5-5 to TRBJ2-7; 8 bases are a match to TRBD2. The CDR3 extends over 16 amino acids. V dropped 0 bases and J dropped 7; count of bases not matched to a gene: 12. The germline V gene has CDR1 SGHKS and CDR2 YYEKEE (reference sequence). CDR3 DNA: TGTGCCAGCAGCTTGGGCATTTCGGGAGGGCCGGGGGAGCAGTACTTC. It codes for CASSLGISGGPGEQYF. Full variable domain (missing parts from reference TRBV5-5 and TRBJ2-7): DAGVTQSPTHLIKTRGQQVTLRCSPISGHKSVSWYQQVLGQGPQFIFQYYEKEERGRGNFPDRFSARQFPNYSSELNVNALLLGDSALYLCASSLGISGGPGEQYFGPGTRLTVT.

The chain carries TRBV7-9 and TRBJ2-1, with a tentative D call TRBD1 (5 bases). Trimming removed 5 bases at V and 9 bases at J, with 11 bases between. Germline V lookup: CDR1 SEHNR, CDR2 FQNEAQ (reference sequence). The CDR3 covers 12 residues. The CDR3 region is CASSPHQGEQFF. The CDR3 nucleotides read TGTGCCAGCAGCCCGCATCAGGGTGAGCAGTTCTTC.